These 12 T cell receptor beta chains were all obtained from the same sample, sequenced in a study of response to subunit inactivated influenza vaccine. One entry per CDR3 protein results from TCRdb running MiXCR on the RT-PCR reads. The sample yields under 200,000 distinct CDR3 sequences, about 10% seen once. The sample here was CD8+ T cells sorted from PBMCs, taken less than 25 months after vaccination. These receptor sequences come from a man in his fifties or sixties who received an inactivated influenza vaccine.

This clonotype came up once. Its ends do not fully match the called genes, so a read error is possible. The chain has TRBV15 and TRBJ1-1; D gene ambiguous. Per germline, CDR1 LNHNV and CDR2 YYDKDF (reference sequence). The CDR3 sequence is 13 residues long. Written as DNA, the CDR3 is TGTGCCACCAGCAGGGAGAGCTTTTCCGAGCTTCTCTTT. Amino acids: CATSRESFSELLF.

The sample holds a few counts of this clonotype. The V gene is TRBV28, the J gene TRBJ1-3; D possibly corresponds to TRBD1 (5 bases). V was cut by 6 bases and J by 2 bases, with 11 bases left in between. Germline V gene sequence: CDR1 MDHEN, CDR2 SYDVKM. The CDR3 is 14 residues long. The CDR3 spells CASSLRDPGNTIYF. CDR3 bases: TGTGCCAGCAGCCTCAGGGATCCTGGAAACACCATATATTTT.

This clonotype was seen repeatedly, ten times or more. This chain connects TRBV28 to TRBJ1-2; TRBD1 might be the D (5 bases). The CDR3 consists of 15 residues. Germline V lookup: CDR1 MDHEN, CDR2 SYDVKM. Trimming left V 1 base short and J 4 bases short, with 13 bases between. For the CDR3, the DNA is TGTGCCAGCAGTTTATTGCCGGGGGGTATCTATGGCTACACCTTC. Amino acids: CASSLLPGGIYGYTF.

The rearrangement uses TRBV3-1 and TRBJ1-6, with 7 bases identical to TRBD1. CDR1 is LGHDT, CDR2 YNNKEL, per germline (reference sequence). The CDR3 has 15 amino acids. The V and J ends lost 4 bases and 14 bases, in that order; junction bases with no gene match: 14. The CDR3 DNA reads TGTGCCAGCAGCCCATCGACAGGGCCCGCCTGGGCCCTCCACTTT. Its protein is CASSPSTGPAWALHF.

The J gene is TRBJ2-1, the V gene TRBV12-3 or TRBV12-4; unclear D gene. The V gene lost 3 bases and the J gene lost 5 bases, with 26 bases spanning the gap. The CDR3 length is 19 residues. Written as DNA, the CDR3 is TGTGCCAGCAGTTTTGTTGAGTGGCGTTCTCGACTTACCAACAATGAGCAGTTCTTC. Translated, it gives CASSFVEWRSRLTNNEQFF.

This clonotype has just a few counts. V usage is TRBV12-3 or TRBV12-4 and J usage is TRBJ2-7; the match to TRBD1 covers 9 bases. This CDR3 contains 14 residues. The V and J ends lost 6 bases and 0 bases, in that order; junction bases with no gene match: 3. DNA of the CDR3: TGTGCCAGCAGCGGACAGGGGTACTCCTACGAGCAGTACTTC. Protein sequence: CASSGQGYSYEQYF.

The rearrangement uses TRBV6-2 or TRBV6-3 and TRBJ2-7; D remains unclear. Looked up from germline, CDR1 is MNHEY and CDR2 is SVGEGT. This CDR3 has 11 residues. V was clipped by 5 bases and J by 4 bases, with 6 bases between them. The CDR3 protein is CASSHPYEQYF. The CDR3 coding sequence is TGTGCCAGCAGTCACCCTTACGAGCAGTACTTC.

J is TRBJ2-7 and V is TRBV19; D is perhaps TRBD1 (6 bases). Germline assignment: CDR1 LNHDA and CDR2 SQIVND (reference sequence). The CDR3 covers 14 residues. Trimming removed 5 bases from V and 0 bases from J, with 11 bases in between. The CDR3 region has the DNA TGTGCCAGTAGTGCAGGGGTAAGCTCCTACGAGCAGTACTTC. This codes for CASSAGVSSYEQYF.

CDR3 sequence reads: CASSLVGQPRGQPQHF. DNA of the CDR3: TGTGCCAGCAGCTTGGTGGGCCAACCTCGAGGTCAGCCCCAGCATTTT. This chain joins TRBV5-5 and TRBJ1-5; D ambiguous. V lost 0 bases, J lost 6 bases, and 16 bases lay in between. This CDR3 region has 16 residues. Germline V lookup: CDR1 SGHKS, CDR2 YYEKEE (reference sequence).

In DNA, the CDR3 is TGTGCCAGCAGTGAGACAGGGTACTCTGGAAACACCATATATTTT. It codes for CASSETGYSGNTIYF. The chain uses TRBV25-1 and TRBJ1-3; 7 bases line up with TRBD1. CDR3 length: 15 amino acids. V trimming: 3 bases; J trimming: 0 bases; junction bases outside the gene matches: 2. CDR1 and CDR2 (germline): MGHDK, SYGVNS. The variable domain in full, completed from reference TRBV25-1 and TRBJ1-3, reads EADIYQTPRYLVIGTGKKITLECSQTMGHDKMYWYQQDPGMELHLIHYSYGVNSTEKGDLSSESTVSRIRTEHFPLTLESARPSHTSQYLCASSETGYSGNTIYFGEGSWLTVV.

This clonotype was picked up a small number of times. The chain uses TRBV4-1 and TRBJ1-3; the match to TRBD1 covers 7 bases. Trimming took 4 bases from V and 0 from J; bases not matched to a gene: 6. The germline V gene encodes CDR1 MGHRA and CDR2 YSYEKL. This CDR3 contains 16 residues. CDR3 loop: CASSPVSGGSGNTIYF. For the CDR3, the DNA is TGCGCCAGCAGCCCTGTGTCAGGGGGCTCTGGAAACACCATATATTTT.

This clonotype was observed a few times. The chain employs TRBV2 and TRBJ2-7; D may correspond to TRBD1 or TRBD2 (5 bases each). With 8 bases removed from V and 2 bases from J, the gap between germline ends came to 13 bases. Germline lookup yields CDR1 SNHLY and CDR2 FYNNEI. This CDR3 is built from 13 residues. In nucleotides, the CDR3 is TGTGCCAGCCGAAGGGACGGGACCTACGAGCAGTACTTC. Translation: CASRRDGTYEQYF.